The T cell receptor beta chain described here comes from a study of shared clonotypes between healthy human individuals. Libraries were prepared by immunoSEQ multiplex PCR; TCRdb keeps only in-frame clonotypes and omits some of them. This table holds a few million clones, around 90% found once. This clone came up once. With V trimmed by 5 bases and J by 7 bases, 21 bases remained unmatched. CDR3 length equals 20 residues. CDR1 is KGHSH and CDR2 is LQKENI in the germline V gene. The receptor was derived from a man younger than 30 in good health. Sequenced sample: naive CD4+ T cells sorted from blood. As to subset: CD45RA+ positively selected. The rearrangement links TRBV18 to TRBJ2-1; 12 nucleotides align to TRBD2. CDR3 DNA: TGTGCCAGCTCAACGGTTCCGGGACTAGCGGGTCCCTTAGCTAGTAATGAGCAGTTCTTC. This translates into CASSTVPGLAGPLASNEQFF.